This T cell receptor (beta chain) was observed in a study of blood T cell repertoires in COVID-19. The protocol was immunoSEQ multiplex PCR, while the TCRdb copy is restricted to in-frame clones and leaves out a portion. The sample lists 250,000 or so clones, over 80% occurring once. Sequencing was done on a sample of peripheral blood. The TCR originated in a human donor in a cohort sampled during active COVID-19.

CDR3 coding DNA: TGTGCCAGCAGCTCAATAGAATATAATTCACCCCTCCACTTT. Its protein product is CASSSIEYNSPLHF. The chain recombines TRBV11-2 with TRBJ1-6, with D unresolved. The CDR3 covers 14 residues. The germline V and J ends were trimmed by 4 bases and 4 bases, with 8 bases remaining between them. CDR1 is SGHAT and CDR2 is FQNNGV in the germline V gene.